The 7 T cell receptor beta chains below all came from one sample that was sequenced in a study. Tregs were sorted as CD4+CD25+CD127-/low cells. A single record per CDR3 protein comes from TCRdb applying MiXCR to the 5' RACE reads. The sample lists 30,000 to 35,000 distinct CDR3 sequences, 20% to 30% occurring once. The sequenced sample was tumor-infiltrating Tregs sorted from the breast tumor. These receptors came from a female donor with breast cancer.

In its sample, this clonotype was seen many times. The rearrangement uses TRBV12-3 or TRBV12-4 and TRBJ2-2; D may be TRBD1 (5 bases). The CDR3 sequence is 18 residues long. V gave up 8 bases and J gave up 1 base, with 23 bases separating them. The DNA for the CDR3 is TGTGCCAGCTGGGGCGAACACGACTCCTCAGTGAACACCGGGGAGCTGTTTTTT. This sequence encodes CASWGEHDSSVNTGELFF.

About this clonotype itself: The DNA is omitted, as the CDR3 cannot be located on it reliably, and the CDR3 follows TCRdb's listing. Here the CDR3 reads CASSYSGWGGGAYEQCF. This chain joins TRBV6-5 and TRBJ2-7; the D call in the table, TRBD1, was not verified against the DNA. Termini included, the CDR3 measures 17 amino acids. Germline CDR1 MNHEY, CDR2 SVGAGI.

A note on this clonotype: Without the conserved terminal phenylalanine or tryptophan, this CDR3 likely stems from a read error. The V and J genes are TRBV6-1 and TRBJ1-5; no reliable D call. CDR1 and CDR2 (germline): MNHNS, SASEGT. V lost 4 bases to trimming and J lost 0 bases, with 10 bases between them. The CDR3 extends over 15 amino acids. CDR3 protein: CASSVTGSSNQPQHL. CDR3 coding DNA: TGTGCCAGCAGTGTTACTGGCTCTAGCAATCAGCCCCAGCATCTT.

Comments on this clonotype: This may come from a read error, since a much larger clone is one base off. The genes are TRBV21-1 and TRBJ2-6; the DNA was not compared with TRBD1, the D call given in the table. TRBV21-1 is termed a pseudogene. The CDR3 runs to 17 residues. The CDR3 spells CASSEDRESSRANVLTF. Here the CDR3 DNA reads TGTGCCAGCAGCGAAGACAGGGAAAGCTCTAGGGCCAACGTCCTGACTTTC.

Points on this clonotype: Relative to the germline gene, one junction end is altered; a read error may explain this. The chain couples TRBV5-1 to TRBJ1-4; D is undetermined. The CDR3 totals 16 residues. Germline lookup yields CDR1 SGHRS and CDR2 YFSETQ. For the CDR3, the DNA is TGCGCCGGCAGCTTGGCCGAAGCGGGTTCTCATGAAAAACTGTTTTTT. It is translated as CAGSLAEAGSHEKLFF.

This clonotype was counted many times. This sequence joins TRBV7-3 and TRBJ2-2, with D possibly being TRBD2 (6 bases). The CDR3 extends over 13 amino acids. CDR1 SGHTA and CDR2 FQGTGA come from the germline V gene. Trimming took 2 bases from V and 6 from J, leaving 7 bases between them. The CDR3 reads CASSLGEAGELFF. CDR3 nucleotides: TGTGCCAGCAGCTTAGGGGAGGCCGGGGAGCTGTTTTTT.

The chain links TRBV11-2 to TRBJ2-2, with D perhaps matching TRBD2 (7 bases). CDR3 length: 19 residues. With 0 bases removed from V and 3 bases from J, the gap between germline ends came to 20 bases. CDR1 and CDR2 from the germline V gene are SGHAT and FQNNGV. The CDR3 here is CASSLEGGVDSTYTGELFF. Written as DNA, the CDR3 is TGTGCCAGCAGCTTAGAAGGGGGGGTCGACTCGACGTACACCGGGGAGCTGTTTTTT.